This T cell receptor (beta chain) was identified in a study of blood T cell dynamics during melanoma immunotherapy. Study overall: Standard first-line treatment here was pembrolizumab or nivolumab plus ipilimumab in metastatic melanoma.

Documented time point: week 3, after first cycle of checkpoint inhibitor. The CDR3 runs to 12 residues. In germline, CDR1 is ENHRY, CDR2 SYGVKD. V dropped 6 bases and J dropped 5; count of bases not matched to a gene: 1. Each bulk PBMC sample had approximately 400 ng DNA loaded. The repertoire was sequenced with immunoSEQ multiplex PCR; TCRdb's copy has only in-frame clones and lacks some. The table has 15,000 or so clones, 87% seen once. The sequence was collected from a human donor with melanoma. The sample in question was blood, obtained from a patient treated with checkpoint blockade. The V call is TRBV10-3, the J call TRBJ2-1; 7 bases agree with TRBD2. The CDR3 region has the DNA TGTGCCATCAGCACTAGCGACAATGAGCAGTTCTTC. This translates into CAISTSDNEQFF.